This entry lists 17 T cell receptor beta chains sequenced from one sample in a study of kidney transplant recipient with SARS-CoV-2 infection. Each CDR3 protein gets one entry after TCRdb re-called the reads with MiXCR. The sample includes approximately 240,000 distinct CDR3 sequences, 25% to 30% of them seen just once. The material sequenced was a blood sample, taken at baseline and on day 111 from a kidney transplant recipient. Receptors originate from a male patient aged 30 to 39 who had COVID-19 and was a kidney transplant recipient. Certain T cells may be donor cells from the graft.

The V gene is TRBV4-3, the J gene TRBJ2-1; no reliable D call. CDR3 length equals 17 residues. Germline CDR1 reads LGHNA; CDR2 reads YSLEER. The V and J ends lost 1 base and 4 bases respectively, with 17 bases between them. The CDR3 here is CASSQARQSGLYNEQFF. The CDR3 coding sequence is TGCGCCAGCAGCCAAGCCAGGCAAAGTGGCCTATACAATGAGCAGTTCTTC.

This clonotype was seen at least ten times. This chain uses TRBV4-1 with TRBJ1-5, with a possible D match to TRBD1 (5 bases). Germline V gene data show CDR1 as MGHRA and CDR2 as YSYEKL. The length of the CDR3 is 13 residues. Trimming removed 4 bases at V and 3 bases at J, with 7 bases between. This chain's CDR3 is CASSPGTNQPQHF. The CDR3 region has the DNA TGCGCCAGCAGCCCCGGGACCAATCAGCCCCAGCATTTT.

This clonotype was found many times. This sequence joins TRBV6-5 and TRBJ1-1; possibly TRBD1 for D (5 bases). The CDR3 length is 11 residues. The germline V gene encodes CDR1 MNHEY and CDR2 SVGAGI. V gave up 5 bases and J gave up 7 bases, with 8 bases separating them. For the CDR3, the DNA is TGTGCCAGCAGTAGGCAGGGTGAAGCTTTCTTT. Its protein is CASSRQGEAFF.

As concerns this clonotype: This likely stems from a read error, as it lies one base from a far larger clone. The V gene is TRBV6-5, the J gene TRBJ2-4, with a tentative D call TRBD2 (6 bases). Looked up from germline, CDR1 is MNHEY and CDR2 is SVGAGI. The CDR3 is 15 amino acids. Trimming pared 1 base from V and 13 bases from J, leaving 20 bases between. The CDR3 protein is CASSYWQPAGGEQYF. The DNA of the CDR3 is TGTGCCAGCAGTTACTGGCAGCCCGCCGGGGGAGAGCAGTACTTC.

As for this clonotype: An end of the junction does not agree with germline; a read error may underlie this. The chain is built from TRBV4-1 and TRBJ2-3; weak D call: TRBD1 (5 bases). The CDR3 totals 16 residues. Germline CDR1 is MGHRA and CDR2 is YSYEKL. The DNA for the CDR3 is TGCGCCAGCAGCCAAGTTAACTTGGTTAGCACAGGTACGCAGTATTTT. This translates into CASSQVNLVSTGTQYF.

Remarks on this clonotype: A read error may be the cause here, since a much bigger clone is one base away. This chain joins TRBV5-1 and TRBJ2-3; possible D gene TRBD2, 6 bases. In germline, CDR1 is SGHRS, CDR2 YFSETQ. The CDR3 runs to 16 residues. CDR3: CASSLLRESSTDTRYF. CDR3 nucleotides: TGCGCCAGCAGCTTGCTTCGGGAGTCTAGCACAGATACGCGGTATTTT.

As for this clonotype: This clone may be a read error of a much larger clone one base away. The gene calls are TRBV7-6 and TRBJ1-1, with TRBD1 identical over 8 bases. This CDR3 spans 13 amino acids. The V gene's germline CDR1 is SGHVS and CDR2 FNYEAQ. CDR3 amino acids: CSSNPPGGVEAFF. Written as DNA, the CDR3 is TGTTCCAGCAACCCTCCAGGGGGCGTTGAAGCTTTCTTT. Full variable domain (remainder filled in from reference TRBV7-6 and TRBJ1-1): GAGVSQSPRYKVTKRGQDVALRCDPISGHVSLYWYRQALGQGPEFLTYFNYEAQQDKSGLPNDRFSAERPEGSISTLTIQRTEQRDSAMYRCSSNPPGGVEAFFGQGTRLTVV.

This rearrangement joins TRBV11-1 to TRBJ1-2; D unclear. CDR3 length: 17 amino acids. In germline, CDR1 is SGHAT, CDR2 FQDESV (reference sequence). Trimming took 5 bases from V and 4 from J, leaving 23 bases between them. The CDR3 is CASSIALTSGKTYGYTF. As DNA, the CDR3 is TGTGCCAGCAGCATCGCGCTAACAAGCGGAAAGACCTATGGCTACACCTTC. Full variable domain (missing parts from reference TRBV11-1 and TRBJ1-2): EAEVAQSPRYKITEKSQAVAFWCDPISGHATLYWYRQILGQGPELLVQFQDESVVDDSQLPKDRFSAERLKGVDSTLKIQPAELGDSAMYLCASSIALTSGKTYGYTFGSGTRLTVV.

This clonotype was counted at least ten times. In DNA form, the CDR3 reads TGTGCCAGCTCACCAAGGAACGGACCTAACTATGGCTACACCTTC. Protein product: CASSPRNGPNYGYTF. The V gene is TRBV18, the J gene TRBJ1-2; D gene unclear. This CDR3 comprises 15 residues. With 2 bases removed from V and 0 bases from J, the gap between germline ends came to 10 bases. Germline V gene sequence: CDR1 KGHSH, CDR2 LQKENI.

This clonotype showed up many times. J is TRBJ1-5 and V is TRBV5-4, with 7 bases that match TRBD1. The CDR3 runs 13 residues. The ends lost 4 bases at V and 9 bases at J; junction bases unmatched: 7. The germline V gene encodes CDR1 SGHNT and CDR2 YYREEE (reference sequence). The CDR3 region has the DNA TGTGCCAGCAGCCGTGACAGGGATGGGCCCCAGCATTTT. Its protein product is CASSRDRDGPQHF.

As regards this clonotype: This sequence may be a read error, since a much larger clone differs from it by one base. The chain joins TRBV5-4 to TRBJ1-2, with D uncertain. CDR1 and CDR2 from the germline V gene are SGHNT and YYREEE (reference sequence). The CDR3 runs 16 residues. The ends were cut back, 6 bases at V and 4 bases at J, with 22 bases in the middle. The CDR3 here is CASKDLVPGKTYGYTF. In nucleotides, the CDR3 is TGTGCCAGCAAGGATCTCGTACCAGGAAAGACCTATGGCTACACCTTC.

The J gene is TRBJ2-1, the V gene TRBV19; TRBD1 matches 10 bases. The CDR3 contains 17 residues. The germline CDR1 and CDR2 sequences are LNHDA and SQIVND (reference sequence). The ends lost 5 bases at V and 8 bases at J; junction bases unmatched: 15. The CDR3 loop reads CASSFDRGRRVADEQFF. CDR3 nucleotides: TGTGCCAGTAGTTTTGACAGGGGGCGCCGAGTAGCCGATGAGCAGTTCTTC.

This clonotype has a count of ten or more. The gene calls are TRBV6-2 or TRBV6-3 and TRBJ1-2; D is unresolved. This CDR3 is built from 17 residues. Trimming took off 4 bases at V and 4 bases at J, with 22 bases between the two ends. In germline, CDR1 is MNHEY, CDR2 SVGEGT. The CDR3 region is CASSSVGCIGKTYGYTF. CDR3 bases: TGTGCCAGCAGTTCGGTGGGCTGCATCGGAAAGACCTATGGCTACACCTTC.

The table lists this clonotype with many counts. The chain links TRBV6-4 to TRBJ2-3; the match to TRBD2 covers 9 bases. The CDR3 extends over 14 amino acids. V was pared by 7 bases and J by 2 bases, with 4 bases of the junction left unmatched. The germline CDR1 and CDR2 sequences are MRHNA and SNTAGT. CDR3 DNA: TGTGCCAGCAAAGAGCGGGGGGACACAGATACGCAGTATTTT. It is translated as CASKERGDTDTQYF.

The chain links TRBV7-2 to TRBJ1-1; 7 bases are shared with TRBD1. V lost 4 bases, J lost 4 bases, and 0 bases stayed unmatched. CDR3 length: 12 amino acids. Germline CDR1 is SGHTA and CDR2 is FQGNSA. The CDR3: CASSSGGTEAFF. Written as DNA, the CDR3 is TGTGCCAGCAGCTCAGGGGGCACTGAAGCTTTCTTT.

About this clonotype: Just one base apart from a much larger clone, this may be a read error. Since no conserved phenylalanine or tryptophan closes the CDR3, a read error is the likely cause. The rearrangement links TRBV5-1 to TRBJ1-2; D is unresolved. Trimming stripped 7 bases from V and 4 bases from J, with 23 bases between. CDR1 is SGHRS and CDR2 is YFSETQ in the germline V gene. This CDR3 is 16 amino acids long. The CDR3 nucleotides are TGCGCCAGCCGATTGCAATCGGTTCGAAAGACCTATGGCTACACCTCC. It is translated as CASRLQSVRKTYGYTS.

Points on this clonotype: A much larger clone differs from this one at a single base, so this may be a read error. The V and J genes are TRBV7-6 and TRBJ2-5; D is unresolved. Germline V gene data show CDR1 as SGHVS and CDR2 as FNYEAQ. This CDR3 has 12 residues. CDR3: CASSPDQEAQYF. CDR3 DNA: TGTGCTAGCAGCCCCGACCAAGAGGCCCAGTACTTC. Using reference TRBV7-6 and TRBJ2-5 for the parts outside the CDR3, the full variable domain is GAGVSQSPRYKVTKRGQDVALRCDPISGHVSLYWYRQALGQGPEFLTYFNYEAQQDKSGLPNDRFSAERPEGSISTLTIQRTEQRDSAMYRCASSPDQEAQYFGPGTRLLVL.